The rows below give T cell receptor beta chains drawn from one sample of a study of T cell responses to AZD1222 COVID-19 vaccine. Measured with immunoSEQ multiplex PCR; TCRdb has only the in-frame clones, and not every one. This table has about 66,000 clones, approximately 90% appearing once. The source material was peripheral blood, sampled 28 days after the second dose of the MenACWY control vaccine. The receptors were gathered from an adult who received the MenACWY meningococcal vaccine as a control. Both conserved end residues are part of each CDR3. The D gene is left open where the match is weak. The size field is filled for only some rows; it gives once, few, many or a size class.

clone_size j_call d_call v_call cdr3_aa cdr3_nt
- TRBJ1-1 - TRBV5-1 CASSGEAGVEAFF TGCGCCAGCAGCGGGGAGGCGGGAGTAGAAGCTTTCTTT
- TRBJ2-1 - TRBV5-1 CASSPGGPSNEQFF TGCGCCAGCAGCCCCGGGGGCCCCAGCAATGAGCAGTTCTTC
- TRBJ2-1 - TRBV6-2/TRBV6-3 CASSYAGAGSYNEQFF TGTGCCAGCAGTTACGCTGGGGCTGGGTCCTACAATGAGCAGTTCTTC
- TRBJ2-7 - TRBV29-1 CSVTPDPGIEQYF TGCAGCGTCACCCCGGACCCAGGGATCGAGCAGTACTTC
- TRBJ2-3 TRBD2 TRBV7-2 CASSNRTSGRGDTQYF TGTGCCAGCAGCAACCGGACTAGCGGGAGAGGTGATACGCAGTATTTT
- TRBJ2-5 - TRBV18 CASSPSEQRTQYF TGTGCCAGCTCACCCAGCGAGCAACGGACCCAGTACTTC
- TRBJ1-1 TRBD1 TRBV6-5 CASSRQGKNTEAFF TGTGCCAGCAGTAGACAGGGGAAGAACACTGAAGCTTTCTTT
- TRBJ2-7 - TRBV10-1 CASPGGVRGSAQYF TGCGCCAGCCCCGGCGGGGTCCGCGGGTCTGCGCAGTACTTC
- TRBJ1-1 - TRBV6-2/TRBV6-3 CASSYYPGGTEAFF TGTGCCAGCAGTTACTATCCAGGCGGTACTGAAGCTTTCTTT
- TRBJ1-6 - TRBV5-1 CASSWGDSYNSPLHF TGCGCCAGCAGCTGGGGAGATTCATATAATTCACCCCTCCACTTT
- TRBJ1-6 TRBD1 TRBV3-1/TRBV3-2 CASSQGAGTESYNSPLHF TGTGCCAGCAGCCAAGGGGCGGGGACAGAGTCTTATAATTCACCCCTCCACTTT
- TRBJ1-2 - TRBV7-2 CASSRPEVVYGYTF TGTGCCAGCAGCCGGCCCGAGGTTGTCTATGGCTACACCTTC
- TRBJ1-2 - TRBV5-6 CASSLSSGYTF TGTGCCAGCAGCTTGTCAAGTGGCTACACCTTC
once TRBJ1-5 - TRBV3-1/TRBV3-2 CASSLQGNNQPQHF TGTGCCAGCAGCCTTCAGGGCAACAATCAGCCCCAGCATTTT
- TRBJ1-3 - TRBV5-1 CASSPSGNTIYF TGCGCCAGCAGCCCCTCTGGAAACACCATATATTTT
- TRBJ1-1 TRBD1 TRBV28 CASRRPQGGTEAFF TGTGCCAGCAGGCGTCCTCAGGGGGGAACTGAAGCTTTCTTT
- TRBJ1-2 TRBD1 TRBV5-1 CASRPTTGNYGYTF TGCGCCAGCAGACCAACGACAGGGAACTATGGCTACACCTTC
- TRBJ1-1 - TRBV4-3 CASSQDETVNTEAFF TGCGCCAGCAGCCAAGATGAGACAGTGAACACTGAAGCTTTCTTT
- TRBJ2-3 TRBD2 TRBV6-2/TRBV6-3 CASSYGAGGDFYTQYF TGTGCCAGCAGTTACGGAGCGGGAGGAGATTTCTATACGCAGTATTTT
- TRBJ1-1 - TRBV21-1 CASSKEGRTLNTEAFF TGTGCCAGCAGCAAAGAGGGCAGAACCTTGAACACTGAAGCTTTCTTT
- TRBJ2-1 TRBD1 TRBV9 CASSTRTGYNEQFF TGTGCCAGCAGCACCCGGACAGGCTACAATGAGCAGTTCTTC
- TRBJ2-3 - TRBV7-2 CASSLRHLTDTQYF TGTGCCAGCAGCTTGCGGCACCTCACAGATACGCAGTATTTT
- TRBJ2-6 - TRBV6-5 CASSYPGSGANVLTF TGTGCCAGCAGTTACCCTGGGTCTGGGGCCAACGTCCTGACTTTC
- TRBJ2-1 TRBD1 TRBV7-3 CASSLGQGAAQFF TGTGCCAGCAGCTTAGGACAGGGGGCGGCGCAGTTCTTC
- TRBJ1-5 - TRBV7-2 CASSLGGISNQPQHF TGTGCCAGCAGCTTAGGAGGGATTAGCAATCAGCCCCAGCATTTT
- TRBJ2-7 - TRBV20-1 CSARVGSEQYF TGCAGTGCTAGAGTTGGAAGCGAGCAGTACTTC
once TRBJ1-1 - TRBV3-1/TRBV3-2 CASSHDTLTEAFF TGTGCCAGCAGCCACGATACCTTAACTGAAGCTTTCTTT
- TRBJ2-7 TRBD2 TRBV5-1 CASSFTSGASYEQYF TGCGCCAGCAGCTTCACTAGCGGGGCCTCCTACGAGCAGTACTTC
- TRBJ1-6 TRBD1 TRBV5-1 CASSLGGQGRSPLHF TGCGCCAGCAGCTTGGGGGGACAGGGGAGGTCACCCCTCCACTTT
- TRBJ1-2 - TRBV28 CASSSVGPDYGYTF TGTGCCAGCAGTTCGGTCGGGCCAGACTATGGCTACACCTTC
- TRBJ2-1 - TRBV12-3/TRBV12-4 CASSLDEQFF TGTGCCAGCAGTTTGGATGAGCAGTTCTTC
- TRBJ1-4 TRBD1 TRBV9 CASSQGGAGTEKLFF TGTGCCAGCAGCCAGGGGGGCGCGGGGACTGAAAAACTGTTTTTT
- TRBJ2-7 TRBD1 TRBV7-9 CATPGQGDEQYF TGTGCCACACCGGGACAGGGGGACGAGCAGTACTTC
once TRBJ1-4 - TRBV7-9 CASSPGEANEKLFF TGTGCCAGCAGCCCAGGGGAGGCTAATGAAAAACTGTTTTTT
once TRBJ2-2 - TRBV2 CASRRTVSNTGELFF TGTGCCAGCAGGAGGACAGTATCGAACACCGGGGAGCTGTTTTTT
once TRBJ2-7 - TRBV5-5 CASSLGAGSSYEQYF TGTGCCAGCAGCCTGGGGGCAGGGAGCTCCTACGAGCAGTACTTC
- TRBJ2-6 - TRBV11-2 CASSLAGVVLTF TGTGCCAGCAGCTTAGCGGGGGTCGTCCTGACTTTC
- TRBJ1-3 - TRBV10-3 CAISGTGFSGNTIYF TGTGCCATCAGTGGAACAGGGTTCTCTGGAAACACCATATATTTT
- TRBJ2-7 TRBD2 TRBV6-2/TRBV6-3 CASSSTPGLAGYEQYF TGTGCCAGCAGTTCAACCCCGGGACTAGCGGGCTACGAGCAGTACTTC
- TRBJ2-5 - TRBV19 CASGITETQYF TGTGCCAGCGGAATCACGGAGACCCAGTACTTC
- TRBJ1-4 - TRBV4-1 CASSQALSVNEKLFF TGCGCCAGCAGCCAAGCTCTCAGCGTTAATGAAAAACTGTTTTTT
- TRBJ1-2 - TRBV24-1 CATSGGTDYGYTF TGTGCCACCAGTGGGGGCACCGACTATGGCTACACCTTC
once TRBJ1-1 - TRBV28 CASSQGGFEAFF TGTGCCAGCAGCCAGGGAGGGTTTGAAGCTTTCTTT
- TRBJ2-5 TRBD1 TRBV19 CASSLQGAAQYF TGTGCCAGTAGCTTACAGGGGGCTGCCCAGTACTTC
once TRBJ2-3 - TRBV5-8 CASQRHPGENTQYF TGTGCCAGCCAACGACACCCAGGAGAAAATACGCAGTATTTT
- TRBJ2-7 TRBD1 TRBV27 CASRMGTGSYEQYF TGTGCCAGCCGGATGGGGACAGGGTCCTACGAGCAGTACTTC
- TRBJ2-7 TRBD1 TRBV7-9 CASSSGDRMREQYF TGTGCCAGCAGCTCAGGGGACAGGATGAGGGAGCAGTACTTC
once TRBJ1-1 - TRBV6-5 CASSHAQNINTEAFF TGTGCCAGCAGCCACGCTCAGAACATTAACACTGAAGCTTTCTTT